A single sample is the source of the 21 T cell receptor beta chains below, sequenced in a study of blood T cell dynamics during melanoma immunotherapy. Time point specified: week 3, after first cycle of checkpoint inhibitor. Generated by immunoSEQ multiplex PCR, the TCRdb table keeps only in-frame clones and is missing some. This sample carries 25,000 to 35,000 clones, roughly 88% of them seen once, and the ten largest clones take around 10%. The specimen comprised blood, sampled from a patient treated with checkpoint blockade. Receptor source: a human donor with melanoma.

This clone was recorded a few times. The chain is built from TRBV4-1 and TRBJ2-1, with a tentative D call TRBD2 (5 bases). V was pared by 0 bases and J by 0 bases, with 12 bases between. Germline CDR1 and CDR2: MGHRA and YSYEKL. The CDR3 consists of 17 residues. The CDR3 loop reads CASSQDEGGLSYNEQFF. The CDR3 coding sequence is TGCGCCAGCAGCCAAGATGAGGGCGGGCTCTCCTACAATGAGCAGTTCTTC.

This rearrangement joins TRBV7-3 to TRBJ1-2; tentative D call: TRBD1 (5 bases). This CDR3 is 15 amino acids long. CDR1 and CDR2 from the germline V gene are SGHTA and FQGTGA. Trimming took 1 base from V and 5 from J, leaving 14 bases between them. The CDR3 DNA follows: TGTGCCAGCAGCTTAAATCCGGCAGGGAATTATGGCTACACCTTC. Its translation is CASSLNPAGNYGYTF.

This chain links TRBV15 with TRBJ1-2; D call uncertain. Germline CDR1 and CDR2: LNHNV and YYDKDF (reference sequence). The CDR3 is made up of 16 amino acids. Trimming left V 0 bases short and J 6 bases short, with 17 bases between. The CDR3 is CATSRESETPSNGYTF. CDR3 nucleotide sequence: TGTGCCACCAGCAGAGAATCAGAGACCCCCAGCAATGGCTACACCTTC. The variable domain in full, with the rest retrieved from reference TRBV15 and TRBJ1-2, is DAMVIQNPRYQVTQFGKPVTLSCSQTLNHNVMYWYQQKSSQAPKLLFHYYDKDFNNEADTPDNFQSRRPNTSFCFLDIRSPGLGDTAMYLCATSRESETPSNGYTFGSGTRLTVV.

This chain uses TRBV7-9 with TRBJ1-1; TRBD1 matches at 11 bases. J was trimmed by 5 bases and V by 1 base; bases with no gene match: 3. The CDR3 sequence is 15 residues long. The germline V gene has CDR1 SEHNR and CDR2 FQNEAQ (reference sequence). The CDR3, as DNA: TGTGCCAGCAGCTTAGGGACAGGGGGCTATACTGAAGCTTTCTTT. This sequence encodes CASSLGTGGYTEAFF. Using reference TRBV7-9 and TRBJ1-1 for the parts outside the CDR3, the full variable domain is DTGVSQNPRHKITKRGQNVTFRCDPISEHNRLYWYRQTLGQGPEFLTYFQNEAQLEKSRLLSDRFSAERPKGSFSTLEIQRTEQGDSAMYLCASSLGTGGYTEAFFGQGTRLTVV.

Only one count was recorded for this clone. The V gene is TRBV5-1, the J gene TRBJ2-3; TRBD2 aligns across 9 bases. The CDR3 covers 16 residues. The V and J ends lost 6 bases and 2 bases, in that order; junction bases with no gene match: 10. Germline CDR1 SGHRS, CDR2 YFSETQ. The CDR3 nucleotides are TGCGCCAGCACCCTTTCACTAGCGGGCGCCACAGATACGCAGTATTTT. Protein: CASTLSLAGATDTQYF. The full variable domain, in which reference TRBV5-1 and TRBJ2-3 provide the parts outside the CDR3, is KAGVTQTPRYLIKTRGQQVTLSCSPISGHRSVSWYQQTPGQGLQFLFEYFSETQRNKGNFPGRFSGRQFSNSRSEMNVSTLELGDSALYLCASTLSLAGATDTQYFGPGTRLTVL.

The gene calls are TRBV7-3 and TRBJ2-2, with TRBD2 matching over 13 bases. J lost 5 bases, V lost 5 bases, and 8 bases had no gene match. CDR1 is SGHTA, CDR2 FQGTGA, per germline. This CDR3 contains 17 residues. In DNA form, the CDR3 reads TGTGCCAGCAGCACAGACAGGACTAGCGGGGGAACCGGGGAGCTGTTTTTT. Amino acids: CASSTDRTSGGTGELFF.

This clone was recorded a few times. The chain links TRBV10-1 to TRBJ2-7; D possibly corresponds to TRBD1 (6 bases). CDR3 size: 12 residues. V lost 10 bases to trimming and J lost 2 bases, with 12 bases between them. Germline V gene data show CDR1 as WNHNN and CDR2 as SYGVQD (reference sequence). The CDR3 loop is CATLKGAYEQYF. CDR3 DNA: TGCGCCACCCTCAAGGGGGCCTACGAGCAGTACTTC.

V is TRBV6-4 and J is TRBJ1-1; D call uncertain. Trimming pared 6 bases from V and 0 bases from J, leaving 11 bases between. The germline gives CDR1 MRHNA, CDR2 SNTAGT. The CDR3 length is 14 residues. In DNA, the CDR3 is TGTGCCAGCAGACCAGACAACCTGAACACTGAAGCTTTCTTT. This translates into CASRPDNLNTEAFF.

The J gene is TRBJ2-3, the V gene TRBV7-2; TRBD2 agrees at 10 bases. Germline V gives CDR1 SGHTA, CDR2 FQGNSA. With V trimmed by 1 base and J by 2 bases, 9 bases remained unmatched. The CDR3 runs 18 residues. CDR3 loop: CASSLVQAGGYLTDTQYF. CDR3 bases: TGTGCCAGCAGCTTAGTCCAAGCGGGGGGGTATCTCACAGATACGCAGTATTTT. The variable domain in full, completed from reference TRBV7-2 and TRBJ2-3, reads GAGVSQSPSNKVTEKGKDVELRCDPISGHTALYWYRQSLGQGLEFLIYFQGNSAPDKSGLPSDRFSAERTGGSVSTLTIQRTQQEDSAVYLCASSLVQAGGYLTDTQYFGPGTRLTVL.

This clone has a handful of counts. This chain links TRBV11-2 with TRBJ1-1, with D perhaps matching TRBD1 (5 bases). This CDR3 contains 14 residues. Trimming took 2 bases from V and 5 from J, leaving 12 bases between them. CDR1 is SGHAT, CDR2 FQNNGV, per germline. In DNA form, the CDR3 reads TGTGCCAGCAGCTTAAACGGCCAGGGAACTGAAGCTTTCTTT. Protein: CASSLNGQGTEAFF.

DNA for the CDR3: TGTGCCAGCAGCAGGGACAGGGTTAACATTCAGTACTTC. Its protein is CASSRDRVNIQYF. The chain has TRBV7-2 and TRBJ2-4, with 9 bases fitting TRBD1. The CDR3 extends over 13 amino acids. Germline values: CDR1 SGHTA, CDR2 FQGNSA. Trimming cost V 5 bases and J 7 bases; bases outside gene matches: 3.

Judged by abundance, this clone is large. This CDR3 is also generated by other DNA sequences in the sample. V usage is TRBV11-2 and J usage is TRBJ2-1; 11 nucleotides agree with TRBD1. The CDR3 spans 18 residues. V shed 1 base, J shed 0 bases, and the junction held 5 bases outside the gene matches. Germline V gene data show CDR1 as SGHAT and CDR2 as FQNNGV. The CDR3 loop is CASSLVFGTGGSYNEQFF. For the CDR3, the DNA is TGTGCCAGCAGCTTAGTTTTCGGGACAGGGGGCTCCTACAATGAGCAGTTCTTC.

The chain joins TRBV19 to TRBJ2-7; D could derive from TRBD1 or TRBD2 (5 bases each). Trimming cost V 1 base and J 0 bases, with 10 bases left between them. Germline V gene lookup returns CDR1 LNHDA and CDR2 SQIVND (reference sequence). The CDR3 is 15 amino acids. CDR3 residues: CASSIGKGTSYEQYF. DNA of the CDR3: TGTGCCAGTAGTATAGGTAAGGGGACCTCCTACGAGCAGTACTTC. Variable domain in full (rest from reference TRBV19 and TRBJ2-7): DGGITQSPKYLFRKEGQNVTLSCEQNLNHDAMYWYRQDPGQGLRLIYYSQIVNDFQKGDIAEGYSVSREKKESFPLTVTSAQKNPTAFYLCASSIGKGTSYEQYFGPGTRLTVT.

Written as DNA, the CDR3 is TGTGCCATCAGTGACTTTGGACAGGGGTACTCCTACGAGCAGTACTTC. Its translation is CAISDFGQGYSYEQYF. The genes are TRBV10-3 and TRBJ2-7; 9 bases are a match to TRBD1. The length of the CDR3 is 16 residues. Germline V gene lookup returns CDR1 ENHRY and CDR2 SYGVKD. J was trimmed by 0 bases and V by 3 bases; bases with no gene match: 6.

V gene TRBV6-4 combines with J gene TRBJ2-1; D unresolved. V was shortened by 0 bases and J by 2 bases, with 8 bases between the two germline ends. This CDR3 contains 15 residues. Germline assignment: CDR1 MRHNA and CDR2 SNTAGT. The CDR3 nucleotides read TGTGCCAGCAGTGACTCGGGCGGCGCCTACAATGAGCAGTTCTTC. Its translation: CASSDSGGAYNEQFF.

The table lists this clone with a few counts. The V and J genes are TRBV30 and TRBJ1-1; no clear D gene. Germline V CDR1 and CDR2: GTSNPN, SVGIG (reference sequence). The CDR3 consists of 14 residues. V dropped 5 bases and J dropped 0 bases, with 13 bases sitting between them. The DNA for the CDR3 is TGTGCCTGGTCCGAGGGCAGAGTGAACACTGAAGCTTTCTTT. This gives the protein CAWSEGRVNTEAFF.

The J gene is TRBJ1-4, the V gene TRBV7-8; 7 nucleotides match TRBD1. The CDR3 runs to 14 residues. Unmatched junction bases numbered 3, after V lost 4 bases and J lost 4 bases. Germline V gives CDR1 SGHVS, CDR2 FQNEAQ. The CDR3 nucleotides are TGTGCCAGCAGCTCGGGACAGATTAATGAAAAACTGTTTTTT. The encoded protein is CASSSGQINEKLFF.

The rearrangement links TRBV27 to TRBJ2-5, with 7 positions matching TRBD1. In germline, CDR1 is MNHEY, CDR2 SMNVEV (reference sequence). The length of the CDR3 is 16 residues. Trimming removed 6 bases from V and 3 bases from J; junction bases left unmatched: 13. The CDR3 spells CASSPFHSDREETQYF. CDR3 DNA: TGTGCCAGCAGCCCTTTTCACTCTGACAGGGAAGAGACCCAGTACTTC.

The CDR3 region is CASRRTVPTNTGELFF. The CDR3 DNA reads TGTGCCAGCAGGAGGACAGTCCCGACGAACACCGGGGAGCTGTTTTTT. The chain uses TRBV2 and TRBJ2-2; a possible D gene is TRBD1 (6 bases). The CDR3 spans 16 residues. Germline-derived CDR1 and CDR2 are SNHLY and FYNNEI. Trimming left V 6 bases short and J 0 bases short, with 14 bases between.

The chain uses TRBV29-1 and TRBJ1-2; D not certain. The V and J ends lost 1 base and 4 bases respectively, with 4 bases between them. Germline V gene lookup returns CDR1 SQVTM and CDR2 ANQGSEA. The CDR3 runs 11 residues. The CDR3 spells CSVEGSYGYTF. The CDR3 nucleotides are TGCAGCGTTGAAGGGAGCTATGGCTACACCTTC.

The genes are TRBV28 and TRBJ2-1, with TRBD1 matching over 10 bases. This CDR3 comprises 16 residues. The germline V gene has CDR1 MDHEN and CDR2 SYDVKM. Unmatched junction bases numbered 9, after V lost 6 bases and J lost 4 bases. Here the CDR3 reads CASRSTGTGAYNEQFF. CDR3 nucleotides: TGTGCCAGCAGGTCGACGGGGACAGGGGCGTACAATGAGCAGTTCTTC.